The 30 T cell receptor beta chains below come from one sample, sequenced in a study of T cell responses to AZD1222 COVID-19 vaccine. Libraries were prepared by immunoSEQ multiplex PCR; TCRdb keeps only in-frame clonotypes and omits some of them. The table includes about 140,000 clones, around 87% detected once. The specimen was peripheral blood, collected on day 0 of AZD1222 vaccination. These receptors were obtained from an adult in good health.

CDR3 protein: CSAQRRGPSDEQFF. In DNA form, the CDR3 reads TGCAGCGCACAACGGCGGGGTCCCTCTGATGAGCAGTTCTTC. The chain couples TRBV29-1 to TRBJ2-1, with D perhaps matching TRBD2 (6 bases). The CDR3 has 14 amino acids. Germline lookup yields CDR1 SQVTM and CDR2 ANQGSEA. V dropped 7 bases and J dropped 8 bases, with 21 bases sitting between them.

This chain joins TRBV2 and TRBJ2-5; 12 bases are a match to TRBD2. With V trimmed by 8 bases and J by 13 bases, 8 bases remained unmatched. CDR3 length: 12 residues. The germline gives CDR1 SNHLY, CDR2 FYNNEI. The CDR3 spells CASRTSGTGPYF. The DNA of the CDR3 is TGTGCCAGCCGGACTAGCGGGACCGGTCCGTACTTC. The whole variable domain, filled in from reference TRBV2 and TRBJ2-5, reads EPEVTQTPSHQVTQMGQEVILRCVPISNHLYFYWYRQILGQKVEFLVSFYNNEISEKSEIFDDQFSVERPDGSNFTLKIRSTKLEDSAMYFCASRTSGTGPYFGPGTRLLVL.

V is TRBV28 and J is TRBJ1-1; 9 positions match TRBD1. The germline CDR1 and CDR2 sequences are MDHEN and SYDVKM. The CDR3 has 15 amino acids. The V gene end was trimmed by 5 bases and the J gene end by 2 bases; junction bases not matched to a gene: 6. The DNA of the CDR3 is TGTGCCAGCAGTCCGTGGACAGGGGCCAACACTGAAGCTTTCTTT. It codes for CASSPWTGANTEAFF. Full variable domain (rest looked up from reference TRBV28 and TRBJ1-1): DVKVTQSSRYLVKRTGEKVFLECVQDMDHENMFWYRQDPGLGLRLIYFSYDVKMKEKGDIPEGYSVSREKKERFSLILESASTNQTSMYLCASSPWTGANTEAFFGQGTRLTVV.

The chain carries TRBV7-2 and TRBJ2-7, with D tentatively TRBD2 (5 bases). The length of the CDR3 is 13 residues. Germline V gives CDR1 SGHTA, CDR2 FQGNSA. With 5 bases removed from V and 6 bases from J, the gap between germline ends came to 14 bases. The CDR3 sequence is CASSTDRGSEQYF. The DNA of the CDR3 is TGTGCCAGCAGCACAGATCGGGGATCCGAGCAGTACTTC. The variable domain in full, with the rest retrieved from reference TRBV7-2 and TRBJ2-7, is GAGVSQSPSNKVTEKGKDVELRCDPISGHTALYWYRQSLGQGLEFLIYFQGNSAPDKSGLPSDRFSAERTGGSVSTLTIQRTQQEDSAVYLCASSTDRGSEQYFGPGTRLTVT.

The chain combines TRBV4-1 with TRBJ2-3; no clear D gene. Germline loops: CDR1 MGHRA, CDR2 YSYEKL. The CDR3 extends over 14 amino acids. V lost 4 bases, J lost 6 bases, and 14 bases lay in between. The DNA of the CDR3 is TGCGCCAGCAGCCCTCCGAGGTTGCAGGATACGCAGTATTTT. The encoded protein is CASSPPRLQDTQYF.

V gene TRBV6-5 combines with J gene TRBJ1-3, with unresolved D. The V end lost 6 bases, the J end lost 1 base, and 13 bases lay between the germline ends. There are 15 residues in the CDR3. Germline CDR1 MNHEY, CDR2 SVGAGI. CDR3 sequence reads: CASRPRAGSGNTIYF. DNA of the CDR3: TGTGCCAGCAGACCCAGAGCCGGTTCTGGAAACACCATATATTTT.

CDR3 sequence (DNA): TGTGCCAGCAGTTACGCGACAGGAAGAATGAACACTGAAGCTTTCTTT. This codes for CASSYATGRMNTEAFF. The rearrangement links TRBV6-5 to TRBJ1-1; D may be TRBD1 (6 bases). The germline gives CDR1 MNHEY, CDR2 SVGAGI. This CDR3 spans 16 amino acids. Trimming removed 2 bases from V and 0 bases from J, with 13 bases in between.

The rearrangement joins TRBV6-5 to TRBJ1-5; weak D call: TRBD1 (6 bases). Trimming shortened V by 6 bases and J by 0 bases, and 15 bases separated the two germline ends. This CDR3 contains 16 residues. Germline V gives CDR1 MNHEY, CDR2 SVGAGI. In nucleotides, the CDR3 is TGTGCCAGCAGGTACCTTACAGGGAATAGCAATCAGCCCCAGCATTTT. This encodes CASRYLTGNSNQPQHF.

Written as DNA, the CDR3 is TGTGCCAGCACTCGGGGATTAGGTTTGGGGGAGAACTATGGCTACACCTTC. This gives the protein CASTRGLGLGENYGYTF. The chain has TRBV27 and TRBJ1-2, with D tentatively TRBD1 (5 bases). Germline V gene data show CDR1 as MNHEY and CDR2 as SMNVEV (reference sequence). The CDR3 has 17 residues. Between the trimmed V and J ends, which lost 7 bases and 2 bases, there was a span of 23 bases.

V usage is TRBV28 and J usage is TRBJ1-2; TRBD1 matches at 7 bases. The V gene's germline CDR1 is MDHEN and CDR2 SYDVKM. The V and J ends lost 5 bases and 10 bases, in that order; junction bases with no gene match: 1. The CDR3 extends over 10 amino acids. Written as DNA, the CDR3 is TGTGCCAGCAGTGACAGGGACTACACCTTC. Translated, it gives CASSDRDYTF.

The chain links TRBV27 to TRBJ2-2, with D perhaps matching TRBD2 (6 bases). The CDR3 is made up of 17 amino acids. Trimming removed 7 bases from V and 0 bases from J, with 18 bases in between. The germline gives CDR1 MNHEY, CDR2 SMNVEV (reference sequence). The CDR3 DNA reads as TGTGCCAGCATAAAGAGCCGGAGGGCTGCGAACACCGGGGAGCTGTTTTTT. Protein: CASIKSRRAANTGELFF.

CDR3 region: CAILRSPASYEQYF. CDR3 DNA sequence: TGTGCCATATTAAGGAGTCCCGCGTCCTACGAGCAGTACTTC. The gene calls are TRBV2 and TRBJ2-7; D gene ambiguous. Germline loops: CDR1 SNHLY, CDR2 FYNNEI. The CDR3 spans 14 residues. Between the trimmed V and J ends, which lost 10 bases and 1 base, there was a span of 17 bases.

The chain is built from TRBV12-3 or TRBV12-4 and TRBJ1-2, with 7 nucleotides matching TRBD1. The CDR3 covers 13 residues. The trim removed 3 bases at V and 4 bases at J, leaving 2 bases unmatched. CDR3 in amino acids: CASSFGTAYGYTF. The CDR3 DNA sequence: TGTGCCAGCAGTTTCGGGACAGCCTATGGCTACACCTTC.

The rearrangement links TRBV3-1 (or the pseudogene TRBV3-2) to TRBJ2-7; D not resolved. CDR1 is LGHDT, CDR2 YNNKEL, per germline (reference sequence). This CDR3 has 12 residues. The V and J ends lost 3 bases and 7 bases respectively, with 10 bases between them. The CDR3 bases are TGTGCCAGCAGCCAGCGGACCCGAGAGCAGTACTTC. Translating gives CASSQRTREQYF.

This sequence joins TRBV15 and TRBJ2-3, with a weak D call TRBD1 (6 bases). Trimming cost V 3 bases and J 0 bases, with 13 bases left between them. The CDR3 contains 16 residues. Germline V gives CDR1 LNHNV, CDR2 YYDKDF (reference sequence). The CDR3 nucleotides are TGTGCCACCAGCAGGGGCCTAGGGGGTAGCACAGATACGCAGTATTTT. Amino acids: CATSRGLGGSTDTQYF.

V usage is TRBV30 and J usage is TRBJ1-1, with D possibly TRBD1 on 5 matching bases. This CDR3 comprises 12 residues. V lost 5 bases to trimming and J lost 0 bases, with 7 bases between them. Germline V gene data show CDR1 as GTSNPN and CDR2 as SVGIG (reference sequence). The CDR3 here is CAWGQMNTEAFF. In nucleotides, the CDR3 is TGTGCCTGGGGACAAATGAACACTGAAGCTTTCTTT.

This chain joins TRBV7-9 and TRBJ2-1; D perhaps matches TRBD1 (6 bases). CDR1 and CDR2 (germline): SEHNR, FQNEAQ (reference sequence). This CDR3 is 17 amino acids long. V lost 3 bases and J 6 bases, leaving 21 bases between the germline ends. The CDR3 protein is CASSFFPRRGDPNEQFF. The CDR3 DNA follows: TGTGCCAGCAGCTTTTTTCCCCGCAGGGGAGACCCCAATGAGCAGTTCTTC.

The chain couples TRBV19 to TRBJ1-1; D may be TRBD1 (6 bases). The V end was cut by 6 bases, the J end by 4 bases, with 12 bases between. CDR3 length equals 13 residues. The germline V gene has CDR1 LNHDA and CDR2 SQIVND (reference sequence). This chain's CDR3 is CASRWTAGTEAFF. In nucleotides, the CDR3 is TGTGCCAGTAGATGGACAGCGGGCACTGAAGCTTTCTTT.

The chain combines TRBV4-1 with TRBJ2-2; 10 bases are a match to TRBD2. The germline gives CDR1 MGHRA, CDR2 YSYEKL. CDR3 length: 16 amino acids. V dropped 8 bases and J dropped 5; count of bases not matched to a gene: 11. The CDR3 loop reads CASARSGRAQTGELFF. The CDR3 DNA reads TGCGCCAGCGCCAGAAGCGGGAGGGCCCAAACCGGGGAGCTGTTTTTT.

The chain has TRBV20-1 and TRBJ2-5, with no clear D. This CDR3 has 11 amino acids. Trimming removed 6 bases at V and 4 bases at J, with 9 bases between. CDR1 DFQATT and CDR2 SNEGSKA come from the germline V gene (reference sequence). CDR3: CSAPERETQYF. The CDR3 bases are TGCAGTGCCCCCGAACGAGAGACCCAGTACTTC.

This clone has a single count. The gene calls are TRBV19 and TRBJ1-5; no reliable D call. The CDR3 is made up of 17 amino acids. Germline-derived CDR1 and CDR2 are LNHDA and SQIVND (reference sequence). Between the trimmed V and J ends, which lost 1 base and 4 bases, there was a span of 17 bases. Here the CDR3 reads CASSIVEGGKLNQPQHF. The CDR3 region has the DNA TGTGCCAGTAGTATAGTAGAGGGAGGAAAGCTTAATCAGCCCCAGCATTTT.

The DNA for the CDR3 is TGTGCCATCAAAGGGGCGGGCACTGAAGCTTTCTTT. Amino acid sequence: CAIKGAGTEAFF. The V call is TRBV10-3, the J call TRBJ1-1; a possible D gene is TRBD1 (5 bases). Germline lookup yields CDR1 ENHRY and CDR2 SYGVKD. V gave up 7 bases and J gave up 4 bases, with 10 bases separating them. The CDR3 loop spans 12 amino acids.

This chain links TRBV2 with TRBJ1-1; D is uncertain. V lost 7 bases and J 7 bases, leaving 7 bases between the germline ends. Germline CDR1 SNHLY, CDR2 FYNNEI. The CDR3 is 10 amino acids. CDR3 in DNA: TGTGCCAGCAACGTAATTGAAGCTTTCTTT. It codes for CASNVIEAFF.

The chain joins TRBV7-3 to TRBJ2-5; 8 bases are a match to TRBD1. Germline V gene sequence: CDR1 SGHTA, CDR2 FQGTGA. Unmatched junction bases numbered 14, after V lost 5 bases and J lost 0 bases. The CDR3 contains 18 residues. The CDR3 loop reads CASSRSRTGKEDQETQYF. The DNA of the CDR3 is TGTGCCAGCAGCCGCTCCCGGACAGGGAAGGAAGACCAAGAGACCCAGTACTTC.

V and J are TRBV3-1 (or the pseudogene TRBV3-2) and TRBJ1-1; D possibly corresponds to TRBD1 (5 bases). The CDR3 is made up of 13 amino acids. Between the trimmed V and J ends, which lost 4 bases and 11 bases, there was a span of 17 bases. The germline gives CDR1 LGHDT, CDR2 YNNKEL (reference sequence). The CDR3 protein is CASSLGGAKMAFF. The CDR3, as DNA: TGTGCCAGCAGCCTCGGAGGGGCGAAGATGGCTTTCTTT.

The chain is built from TRBV27 and TRBJ2-5, with D possibly matching TRBD2 (6 bases). Trimming pared 2 bases from V and 0 bases from J, leaving 10 bases between. The germline gives CDR1 MNHEY, CDR2 SMNVEV (reference sequence). The CDR3 is made up of 15 amino acids. CDR3 residues: CASSLVRTNQETQYF. CDR3 coding DNA: TGTGCCAGCAGTTTAGTGAGGACTAACCAAGAGACCCAGTACTTC.

The chain links TRBV15 to TRBJ1-5; D gene uncertain. Trimming stripped 1 base from V and 3 bases from J, with 13 bases between. This CDR3 is 16 amino acids long. Per germline, CDR1 LNHNV and CDR2 YYDKDF (reference sequence). This chain's CDR3 is CATSRGYNLVNQPQHF. The CDR3 DNA reads TGTGCCACCAGCAGAGGATACAATCTCGTCAATCAGCCCCAGCATTTT.

This chain connects TRBV5-1 to TRBJ1-2, with TRBD1 as a possible D gene (6 bases). The V gene's germline CDR1 is SGHRS and CDR2 YFSETQ. This CDR3 spans 16 amino acids. V was shortened by 0 bases and J by 4 bases, with 16 bases between the two germline ends. CDR3 protein: CASSLVGGRESYGYTF. The CDR3 coding sequence is TGCGCCAGCAGCTTGGTCGGGGGGCGGGAGTCCTATGGCTACACCTTC. Variable domain in full (rest from reference TRBV5-1 and TRBJ1-2): KAGVTQTPRYLIKTRGQQVTLSCSPISGHRSVSWYQQTPGQGLQFLFEYFSETQRNKGNFPGRFSGRQFSNSRSEMNVSTLELGDSALYLCASSLVGGRESYGYTFGSGTRLTVV.

The chain is built from TRBV6-4 and TRBJ1-1, with TRBD1 identical over 7 bases. This CDR3 has 16 amino acids. Trimming cost V 0 bases and J 3 bases; bases outside gene matches: 7. Germline loops: CDR1 MRHNA, CDR2 SNTAGT. For the CDR3, the DNA is TGTGCCAGCAGTGACTCTAGGGCAGGGGGAGACACTGAAGCTTTCTTT. This translates into CASSDSRAGGDTEAFF.

The chain employs TRBV5-6 and TRBJ2-7; possibly TRBD1 or TRBD2 for D (5 bases each). The CDR3 spans 15 residues. The germline V and J ends were trimmed by 3 bases and 2 bases, with 15 bases remaining between them. The germline CDR1 and CDR2 sequences are SGHDT and YYEEEE. CDR3 coding DNA: TGTGCCAGCAGCTCACCGGGACCCGTACCCTACGAGCAGTACTTC. This translates into CASSSPGPVPYEQYF.